Below are 13 T cell receptor beta chains sequenced from a single sample in a study of cytomegalovirus exposure and HLA in healthy donors. Researchers ran the PCR with 60 Vbeta and 13 Jbeta primers. Sequencing used immunoSEQ multiplex PCR; TCRdb keeps in-frame clones, though not all of them. Of 150,000 or so clones listed, over 70% were seen once; the top ten hold approximately 2.8%. Material for sequencing was PBMCs. These receptors all stem from a male donor in good health and CMV-seronegative.

The chain employs TRBV18 and TRBJ2-3, with TRBD2 matching 8 bases. With V trimmed by 3 bases and J by 1 base, 6 bases remained unmatched. This CDR3 contains 16 residues. Germline-derived CDR1 and CDR2 are KGHSH and LQKENI. The CDR3 region has the DNA TGTGCCAGCTCACCCCCCCCGGGGGGGGGCACAGATACGCAGTATTTT. Translation gives CASSPPPGGGTDTQYF. Together with reference TRBV18 and TRBJ2-3, the CDR3 gives the full variable domain: NAGVMQNPRHLVRRRGQEARLRCSPMKGHSHVYWYRQLPEEGLKFMVYLQKENIIDESGMPKERFSAEFPKEGPSILRIQQVVRGDSAAYFCASSPPPGGGTDTQYFGPGTRLTVL.

V gene TRBV19 combines with J gene TRBJ1-2; 7 nucleotides agree with TRBD1. From germline, CDR1 is LNHDA and CDR2 SQIVND (reference sequence). V gave up 5 bases and J gave up 8 bases; unmatched junction bases: 11. The CDR3 has 14 amino acids. The CDR3 loop reads CASSPRDSARGYTF. CDR3 in DNA: TGTGCCAGTAGTCCTCGGGACAGCGCGCGCGGCTACACCTTC.

J is TRBJ2-7 and V is TRBV28; 8 bases match TRBD1. Germline CDR1 is MDHEN and CDR2 is SYDVKM. The CDR3 sequence is 18 residues long. V gave up 7 bases and J gave up 1 base; unmatched junction bases: 18. In nucleotides, the CDR3 is TGTGCCAGCACCTTTCACGCCCAGGGGGCAAAGTTTTCCTACGAGCAGTACTTC. It yields the protein CASTFHAQGAKFSYEQYF. The full variable domain, in which reference TRBV28 and TRBJ2-7 provide the parts outside the CDR3, is DVKVTQSSRYLVKRTGEKVFLECVQDMDHENMFWYRQDPGLGLRLIYFSYDVKMKEKGDIPEGYSVSREKKERFSLILESASTNQTSMYLCASTFHAQGAKFSYEQYFGPGTRLTVT.

This chain joins TRBV5-4 and TRBJ2-7, with 7 positions matching TRBD2. Germline assignment: CDR1 SGHNT and CDR2 YYREEE (reference sequence). The CDR3 runs 13 residues. The J segment lost 2 bases and the V segment lost 2 bases, leaving 1 base of the junction unmatched. The CDR3: CASSFGLAYEQYF. DNA for the CDR3: TGTGCCAGCAGCTTTGGACTAGCCTACGAGCAGTACTTC.

This chain joins TRBV30 and TRBJ1-3; D is undetermined. The length of the CDR3 is 13 residues. Between the trimmed V and J ends, which lost 5 bases and 0 bases, there was a span of 8 bases. Germline CDR1 reads GTSNPN; CDR2 reads SVGIG (reference sequence). CDR3 loop: CAWSQSSGNTIYF. The CDR3 nucleotides are TGTGCCTGGTCACAAAGCTCTGGAAACACCATATATTTT.

This clone was picked up one time. V usage is TRBV2 and J usage is TRBJ2-5; 15 positions match TRBD2. Germline values: CDR1 SNHLY, CDR2 FYNNEI. This CDR3 is built from 16 residues. Trimming took 3 bases from V and 5 from J; bases not matched to a gene: 4. The CDR3 DNA sequence: TGTGCCAGCAGTGACGGACTAGCGGGGGGGCCTGAGACCCAGTACTTC. Amino acids: CASSDGLAGGPETQYF.

This clone was detected only once. The chain employs TRBV5-1 and TRBJ1-1; no firm D call. V lost 0 bases, J lost 0 bases, and 6 bases lay in between. Germline V gives CDR1 SGHRS, CDR2 YFSETQ. This CDR3 has 14 amino acids. CDR3 DNA sequence: TGCGCCAGCAGCTTGGAACTGCTGAACACTGAAGCTTTCTTT. This gives the protein CASSLELLNTEAFF.

Comments on this clone: In the same sample, other DNA sequences code for this CDR3. The V and J genes are TRBV19 and TRBJ1-3; 8 bases fit TRBD1. CDR3 length: 14 amino acids. Looked up from germline, CDR1 is LNHDA and CDR2 is SQIVND (reference sequence). V was pared by 3 bases and J by 3 bases, with 1 base of the junction left unmatched. The CDR3 coding sequence is TGTGCCAGTAGTATCGGACAGGGTGGAAACACCATATATTTT. It codes for CASSIGQGGNTIYF. The full variable domain, its missing parts supplied by reference TRBV19 and TRBJ1-3, is DGGITQSPKYLFRKEGQNVTLSCEQNLNHDAMYWYRQDPGQGLRLIYYSQIVNDFQKGDIAEGYSVSREKKESFPLTVTSAQKNPTAFYLCASSIGQGGNTIYFGEGSWLTVV.

V gene TRBV18 combines with J gene TRBJ2-1; 8 bases map to TRBD2. The CDR3 has 15 amino acids. Germline lookup yields CDR1 KGHSH and CDR2 LQKENI. The V and J ends lost 1 base and 4 bases, in that order; junction bases with no gene match: 3. CDR3: CASSPQSGGYNEQFF. CDR3 nucleotides: TGTGCCAGCTCACCACAAAGCGGGGGATACAATGAGCAGTTCTTC.

The chain has TRBV28 and TRBJ2-5; 7 nucleotides align to TRBD1. This CDR3 has 15 amino acids. Germline V gives CDR1 MDHEN, CDR2 SYDVKM. The V and J ends lost 6 bases and 5 bases, in that order; junction bases with no gene match: 12. CDR3 DNA: TGTGCCAGCAGATTCTGGCGGGCAGGGGGTGAGACCCAGTACTTC. This gives the protein CASRFWRAGGETQYF.

The gene calls are TRBV2 and TRBJ2-1; 11 nucleotides agree with TRBD2. CDR3 length: 14 amino acids. Germline V gene lookup returns CDR1 SNHLY and CDR2 FYNNEI. With V trimmed by 9 bases and J by 6 bases, 7 bases remained unmatched. In DNA, the CDR3 is TGTGCCAGTACTAGCGGGGGCCGAGGCAATGAGCAGTTCTTC. Amino acid sequence: CASTSGGRGNEQFF.

The gene calls are TRBV5-4 and TRBJ2-5, with 7 bases lining up with TRBD2. Matching the DNA end better, TRBJ2-7 makes the J call doubtful. The CDR3 spans 14 residues. Germline V CDR1 and CDR2: SGHNT, YYREEE (reference sequence). CDR3 DNA sequence: TGTGCCAGCAGCAGGGGACTATTTTCCTACGAGCAGTACTTC. Translating it yields CASSRGLFSYEQYF.

The chain has TRBV11-2 and TRBJ2-5, with 11 positions matching TRBD2. CDR3 size: 18 residues. The V segment lost 5 bases and the J segment 5 bases; nucleotides outside the gene matches: 16. CDR1 and CDR2 (germline): SGHAT, FQNNGV. The CDR3 DNA is TGTGCCAGCAGCCACCGGAGGCTAGCGGGGGGAAGGAGGGAGACCCAGTACTTC. Residues: CASSHRRLAGGRRETQYF.